These 2 T cell receptor beta chains share one sample of origin, sequenced in a study of blood T cell repertoires in COVID-19. TCRdb's table, derived via immunoSEQ multiplex PCR, lists solely in-frame clones and lacks some. The data show some 170,000 clones, about 78% seen once. Input material: PBMCs or T cells enriched from blood (not recorded which). These receptors originate from a woman aged 45 to 65 who had recovered from COVID-19.

The rearrangement joins TRBV15 to TRBJ2-2; tentatively, D is TRBD1 (5 bases). This CDR3 has 15 residues. Trimming took 0 bases from V and 8 from J, leaving 13 bases between them. CDR1 and CDR2 from the germline V gene are LNHNV and YYDKDF (reference sequence). The DNA of the CDR3 is TGTGCCACCAGCAGAGATACAGGCATAATGGGGGAGCTGTTTTTT. Residues: CATSRDTGIMGELFF.

The V and J genes are TRBV9 and TRBJ2-1; 7 bases match TRBD2. The CDR3 length is 15 residues. V dropped 1 base and J dropped 7; count of bases not matched to a gene: 8. Germline V gene sequence: CDR1 SGDLS, CDR2 YYNGEE. Here the CDR3 reads CASSVFLAERNEQFF. CDR3 nucleotide sequence: TGTGCCAGCAGCGTATTCCTAGCGGAGAGGAATGAGCAGTTCTTC.